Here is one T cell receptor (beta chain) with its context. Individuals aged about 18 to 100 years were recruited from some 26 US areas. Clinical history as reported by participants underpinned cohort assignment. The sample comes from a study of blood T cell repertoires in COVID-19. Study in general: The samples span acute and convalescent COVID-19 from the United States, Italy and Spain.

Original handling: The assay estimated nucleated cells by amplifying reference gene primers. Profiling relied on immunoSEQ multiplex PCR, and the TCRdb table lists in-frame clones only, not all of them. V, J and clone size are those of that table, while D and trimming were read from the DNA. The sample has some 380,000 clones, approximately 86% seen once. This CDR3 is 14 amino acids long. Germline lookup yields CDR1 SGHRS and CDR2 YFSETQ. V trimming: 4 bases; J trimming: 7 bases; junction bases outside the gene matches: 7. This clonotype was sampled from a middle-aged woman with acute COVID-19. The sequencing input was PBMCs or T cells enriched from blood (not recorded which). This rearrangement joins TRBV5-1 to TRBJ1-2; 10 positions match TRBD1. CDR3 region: CASSAPGQGTGYTF. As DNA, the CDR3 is TGCGCCAGCAGCGCTCCGGGACAGGGGACTGGCTACACCTTC.